One sample yielded the 14 T cell receptor beta chains listed below, sequenced in a study of blood T cell repertoires in COVID-19. This table comes from immunoSEQ multiplex PCR, and its TCRdb copy is limited to in-frame clones, with some not included. The repertoire holds about 250,000 clones, with just over 85% as singletons. Input material: PBMCs or T cells enriched from blood (not recorded which). The receptor set was obtained from a man in his forties who had recovered from COVID-19.

Comment on this clone: The junction and the germline gene differ at one end; a read error may be behind it. The chain is built from TRBV20-1 and TRBJ2-5, with TRBD2 matching 8 bases. The CDR3 is made up of 11 amino acids. Germline loops: CDR1 DFQATT, CDR2 SNEGSKA (reference sequence). CDR3 region: CSARETSEPHF. The CDR3 bases are TGCAGTGCTAGAGAGACTAGCGAACCCCACTTC.

The chain employs TRBV10-2 and TRBJ2-5; 7 bases line up with TRBD1. CDR3 size: 15 residues. Germline V gives CDR1 WSHSY, CDR2 SAAADI. The junction had 6 bases not matched to a gene; V was cut back by 4 bases and J by 1 base. CDR3 DNA sequence: TGCGCCAGCAGTGTAGCAGGGGGTGGCCAAGAGACCCAGTACTTC. Its protein is CASSVAGGGQETQYF.

This clone came up a few times. The chain uses TRBV18 and TRBJ2-7; possibly TRBD1 for D (7 bases). The germline gives CDR1 KGHSH, CDR2 LQKENI. CDR3 size: 13 residues. Between the trimmed V and J ends, which lost 7 bases and 7 bases, there was a span of 17 bases. The CDR3 region is CASCGTAGGEQYF. In DNA, the CDR3 is TGTGCCAGCTGCGGGACAGCTGGCGGAGAGCAGTACTTC.

The count of this clone is one. The V gene is TRBV6-2 or TRBV6-3, the J gene TRBJ2-7, with 7 bases lining up with TRBD1. The germline V gene encodes CDR1 MNHEY and CDR2 SVGEGT. V lost 5 bases to trimming and J lost 4 bases; unmatched junction nucleotides: 5. This CDR3 region has 13 residues. Written as DNA, the CDR3 is TGTGCCAGCAGTACAGGGGATAAGTACGAGCAGTACTTC. Translated: CASSTGDKYEQYF.

The rearrangement uses TRBV3-1 (or the pseudogene TRBV3-2) and TRBJ1-3, with D perhaps TRBD1 (6 bases). Germline V gives CDR1 LGHDT, CDR2 YNNKEL (reference sequence). The CDR3 covers 15 residues. The V gene lost 4 bases and the J gene lost 4 bases, with 14 bases spanning the gap. CDR3 sequence: CASSRDTQQGNTIYF. CDR3 in DNA: TGTGCCAGCAGCCGGGACACCCAACAAGGAAACACCATATATTTT.

The chain carries TRBV11-2 and TRBJ1-6; 8 positions match TRBD1. The V gene's germline CDR1 is SGHAT and CDR2 FQNNGV. The CDR3 sequence is 13 residues long. V lost 4 bases, J lost 11 bases, and 4 bases stayed unmatched. The CDR3 sequence: CASSSDRATPLHF. The CDR3 nucleotides read TGTGCCAGCAGCTCGGACAGGGCCACACCCCTCCACTTT.

The chain links TRBV5-1 to TRBJ1-6; a weak D match, TRBD1 (6 bases). Germline V gene lookup returns CDR1 SGHRS and CDR2 YFSETQ. CDR3 length: 19 amino acids. The V end lost 1 base, the J end lost 0 bases, and 17 bases lay between the germline ends. The CDR3 nucleotides read TGCGCCAGCAGCTTGAGGCCCAGAGGACAGAGCTCCTATAATTCACCCCTCCACTTT. Translated: CASSLRPRGQSSYNSPLHF. Together with reference TRBV5-1 and TRBJ1-6, the CDR3 gives the full variable domain: KAGVTQTPRYLIKTRGQQVTLSCSPISGHRSVSWYQQTPGQGLQFLFEYFSETQRNKGNFPGRFSGRQFSNSRSEMNVSTLELGDSALYLCASSLRPRGQSSYNSPLHFGNGTRLTVT.

This clone appeared many times. CDR3 amino acids: CASSLGGTIGYTF. The CDR3, as DNA: TGTGCCAGCTCCTTGGGGGGGACGATTGGCTACACCTTC. The chain recombines TRBV27 with TRBJ1-2, with D possibly being TRBD1 (5 bases). The CDR3 extends over 13 amino acids. The germline gives CDR1 MNHEY, CDR2 SMNVEV (reference sequence). V was clipped by 8 bases and J by 7 bases, with 17 bases between them.

This chain connects TRBV3-1 (or the pseudogene TRBV3-2) to TRBJ1-4, with D possibly TRBD1 on 6 matching bases. V lost 1 base, J lost 8 bases, and 11 bases lay in between. Germline assignment: CDR1 LGHDT and CDR2 YNNKEL (reference sequence). This CDR3 is built from 14 residues. The CDR3 DNA is TGTGCCAGCAGCCAAGTCAGGGGAAGAGAAAAACTGTTTTTT. Encoded protein: CASSQVRGREKLFF.

This clone was seen repeatedly, ten times or more. The chain has TRBV7-2 and TRBJ1-5; D call uncertain. Germline V lookup: CDR1 SGHTA, CDR2 FQGNSA. The CDR3 runs to 15 residues. The V end lost 1 base, the J end lost 9 bases, and 16 bases lay between the germline ends. The CDR3: CASSLVAPSSGPQHF. For the CDR3, the DNA is TGTGCCAGCAGCTTAGTGGCCCCCTCTAGTGGGCCCCAGCATTTT.

This clone was found many times. The chain employs TRBV27 and TRBJ1-6; a weak D match, TRBD1 (6 bases). The CDR3 contains 14 residues. Germline V gene sequence: CDR1 MNHEY, CDR2 SMNVEV (reference sequence). V was trimmed by 4 bases and J by 9 bases, leaving 13 bases between them. The CDR3 region is CASSWRGAGSPLHF. The CDR3 DNA sequence: TGTGCCAGCAGTTGGCGGGGGGCCGGTTCACCCCTCCACTTT.

This rearrangement joins TRBV7-9 to TRBJ2-7; TRBD1 matches at 7 bases. Germline V CDR1 and CDR2: SEHNR, FQNEAQ (reference sequence). V was pared by 5 bases and J by 2 bases, with 12 bases of the junction left unmatched. The CDR3 is 16 residues long. The CDR3, as DNA: TGTGCCAGCAGCCCCCTAGTCGCAGGGACAGCCTACGAGCAGTACTTC. Translated, it gives CASSPLVAGTAYEQYF.

The chain recombines TRBV3-1 (or the pseudogene TRBV3-2) with TRBJ2-7; D might be TRBD2 (6 bases). Looked up from germline, CDR1 is LGHDT and CDR2 is YNNKEL (reference sequence). The V gene lost 1 base and the J gene lost 4 bases, with 11 bases spanning the gap. The CDR3 totals 14 residues. The CDR3 DNA reads as TGTGCCAGCAGCCAAGCCGGGAGCGAATACGAGCAGTACTTC. The encoded protein is CASSQAGSEYEQYF.

Regarding this clone: The sample contains more than one DNA sequence encoding this CDR3. The chain is built from TRBV9 and TRBJ1-1; maybe TRBD1 (5 bases). Germline loops: CDR1 SGDLS, CDR2 YYNGEE. The germline V and J ends were trimmed by 2 bases and 4 bases, with 9 bases remaining between them. The CDR3 is 13 residues long. As DNA, the CDR3 is TGTGCCAGCAGCGTCCCAGGGTCCACTGAAGCTTTCTTT. Encoded protein: CASSVPGSTEAFF.